This T cell receptor beta chain was documented in a study of T cell responses to AZD1222 COVID-19 vaccine. Clones were sequenced by immunoSEQ multiplex PCR, and TCRdb holds only the in-frame ones, with some missing. Of tens of thousands of clones listed, roughly 80% are singletons. V was cut by 0 bases and J by 0 bases, with 14 bases left in between. The CDR3 covers 18 residues. Germline CDR1 and CDR2: LGHNA and YNFKEQ. This sample comprised peripheral blood, obtained 28 days after the second AZD1222 dose. This TCR was recovered from an adult who received the AZD1222 COVID-19 vaccine. V is TRBV4-2 and J is TRBJ2-2; weak D call: TRBD2 (6 bases). The DNA of the CDR3 is TGTGCCAGCAGCCAAGATCGGGTCGGCGGGGCGAACACCGGGGAGCTGTTTTTT. Translating it yields CASSQDRVGGANTGELFF.